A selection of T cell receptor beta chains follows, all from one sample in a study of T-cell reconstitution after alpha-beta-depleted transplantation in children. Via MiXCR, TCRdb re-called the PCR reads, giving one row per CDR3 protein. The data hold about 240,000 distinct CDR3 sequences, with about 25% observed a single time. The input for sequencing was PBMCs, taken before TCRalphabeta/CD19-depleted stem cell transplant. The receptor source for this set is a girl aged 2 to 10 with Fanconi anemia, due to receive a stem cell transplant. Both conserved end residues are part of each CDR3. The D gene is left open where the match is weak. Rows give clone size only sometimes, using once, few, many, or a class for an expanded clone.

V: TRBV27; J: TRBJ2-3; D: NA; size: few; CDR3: CASSPGLQGTDTQYF; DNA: TGTGCCAGCAGTCCGGGACTTCAAGGGACAGATACGCAGTATTTT
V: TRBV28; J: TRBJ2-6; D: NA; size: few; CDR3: CASSTQTLSGANVLTF; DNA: TGTGCCAGCAGTACCCAGACCCTCTCTGGGGCCAACGTCCTGACTTTC
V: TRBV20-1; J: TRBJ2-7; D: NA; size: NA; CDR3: CSARDWRVEQYF; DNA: TGCAGTGCTAGAGATTGGCGCGTTGAGCAGTACTTC
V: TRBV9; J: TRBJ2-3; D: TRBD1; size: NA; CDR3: CASSVAGTGVSDTQYF; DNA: TGTGCCAGCAGCGTAGCCGGGACAGGGGTCTCAGATACGCAGTATTTT
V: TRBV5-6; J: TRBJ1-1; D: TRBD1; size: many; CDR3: CASSYSTGLSEAFF; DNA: TGTGCCAGCAGCTACTCGACAGGGTTGAGTGAAGCTTTCTTT
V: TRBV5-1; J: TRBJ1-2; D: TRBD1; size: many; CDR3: CASSLAQGQHYTF; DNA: TGCGCCAGCAGCTTGGCCCAGGGACAGCACTACACCTTC
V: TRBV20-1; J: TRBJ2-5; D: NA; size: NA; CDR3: CSARIGETQYF; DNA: TGCAGTGCTAGAATCGGGGAGACCCAGTACTTC
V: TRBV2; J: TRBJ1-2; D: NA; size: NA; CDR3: CASSDGQGGGYTF; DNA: TGTGCCAGCAGTGACGGGCAGGGAGGGGGCTACACCTTC
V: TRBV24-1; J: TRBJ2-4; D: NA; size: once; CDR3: CATSDLQGGNIQYF; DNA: TGTGCCACCAGTGATTTGCAGGGGGGAAACATTCAGTACTTC
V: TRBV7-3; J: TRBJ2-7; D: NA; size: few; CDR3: CASSLRPAYEQYF; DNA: TGTGCCAGCAGCTTGCGCCCAGCCTACGAGCAGTACTTC
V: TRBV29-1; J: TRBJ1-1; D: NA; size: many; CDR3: CSVRIQNTEAFF; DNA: TGCAGCGTTAGAATCCAGAACACTGAAGCTTTCTTT
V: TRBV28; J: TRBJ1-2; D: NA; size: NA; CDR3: CASSLRGQGIIPYGYTF; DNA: TGTGCCAGCAGTTTACGGGGGCAGGGAATCATTCCTTATGGCTACACCTTC
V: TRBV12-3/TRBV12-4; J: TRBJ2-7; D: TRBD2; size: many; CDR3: CASSLGTSGSSYEQYF; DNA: TGTGCCAGCAGTCTGGGGACTAGCGGGAGCTCCTACGAGCAGTACTTC
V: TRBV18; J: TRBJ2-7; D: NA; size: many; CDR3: CASSPKHRAGFEQYF; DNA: TGTGCCAGCTCACCAAAACACAGGGCTGGTTTCGAGCAGTACTTC
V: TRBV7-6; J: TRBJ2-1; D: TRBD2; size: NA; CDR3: CASSEPGLGFNNEQFF; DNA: TGTGCCAGCAGCGAACCCGGACTAGGCTTCAACAATGAGCAGTTCTTC
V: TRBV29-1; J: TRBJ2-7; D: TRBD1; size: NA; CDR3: CSVARGGTGDYEQYF; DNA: TGCAGCGTTGCCCGGGGAGGGACAGGGGACTACGAGCAGTACTTC
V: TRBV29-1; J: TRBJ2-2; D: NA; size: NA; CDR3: CSVAAGVPTGELFF; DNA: TGCAGCGTTGCGGCAGGGGTTCCCACCGGGGAGCTGTTTTTT
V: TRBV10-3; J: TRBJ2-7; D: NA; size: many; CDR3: CAISSYYEQYF; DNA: TGTGCCATCAGTTCCTACTACGAGCAGTACTTC
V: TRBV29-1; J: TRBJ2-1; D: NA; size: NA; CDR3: CSETQGLYNEQFF; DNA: TGCAGCGAGACCCAAGGGCTCTACAATGAGCAGTTCTTC
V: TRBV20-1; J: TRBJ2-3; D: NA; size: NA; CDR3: CSATPGGRGTRADTQYF; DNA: TGCAGTGCTACACCGGGCGGGAGAGGGACACGGGCAGATACGCAGTATTTT
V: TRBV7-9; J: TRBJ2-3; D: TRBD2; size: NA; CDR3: CASSLTRLADTDTQYF; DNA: TGTGCCAGCAGCTTAACTCGTCTAGCGGACACAGATACGCAGTATTTT
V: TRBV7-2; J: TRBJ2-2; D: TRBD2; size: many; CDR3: CASSSRLALNTGELFF; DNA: TGTGCCAGCAGCTCCAGACTAGCGCTGAACACCGGGGAGCTGTTTTTT
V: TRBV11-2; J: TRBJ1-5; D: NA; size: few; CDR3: CASSLVLQPQHF; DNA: TGTGCCAGCAGCTTAGTTCTTCAGCCCCAGCATTTT
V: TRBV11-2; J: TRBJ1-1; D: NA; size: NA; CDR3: CASSLERLEAFF; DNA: TGTGCCAGCAGCTTAGAGAGGTTAGAAGCTTTCTTT
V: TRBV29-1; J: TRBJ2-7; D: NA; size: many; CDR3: CSVGRGFGYEQYF; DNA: TGCAGCGTTGGTCGGGGGTTCGGTTACGAGCAGTACTTC
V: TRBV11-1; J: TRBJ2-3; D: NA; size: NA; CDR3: CASSPGIDWEWAQDTQYF; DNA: TGTGCCAGCAGCCCGGGGATCGATTGGGAGTGGGCACAGGATACGCAGTATTTT
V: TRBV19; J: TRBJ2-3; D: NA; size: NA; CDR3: CARSPGPRGPSTDTQYF; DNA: TGTGCCAGGAGCCCAGGCCCCAGGGGACCTAGCACAGATACGCAGTATTTT
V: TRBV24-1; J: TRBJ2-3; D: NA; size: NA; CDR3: CATSDSGRVTDTQYF; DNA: TGTGCCACCAGTGATTCTGGCAGGGTCACAGATACGCAGTATTTT
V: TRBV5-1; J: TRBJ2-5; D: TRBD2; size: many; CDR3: CASSLGSWAGGTKETQYF; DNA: TGCGCCAGCAGCTTGGGATCCTGGGCGGGGGGGACGAAAGAGACCCAGTACTTC
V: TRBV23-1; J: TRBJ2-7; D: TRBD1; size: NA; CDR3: CASSQSGTTGDPYEQYF; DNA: TGCGCCAGCAGTCAATCGGGGACGACAGGGGATCCCTACGAGCAGTACTTC
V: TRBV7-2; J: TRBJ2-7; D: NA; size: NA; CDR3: CASSLDSREQYF; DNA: TGTGCCAGCAGCTTAGATTCGAGGGAGCAGTACTTC
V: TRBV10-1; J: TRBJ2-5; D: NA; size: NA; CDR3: CASREGEETQYF; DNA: TGCGCCAGCAGGGAAGGGGAAGAGACCCAGTACTTC
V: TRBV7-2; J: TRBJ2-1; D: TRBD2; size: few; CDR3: CASSLDPAGVLQFF; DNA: TGTGCCAGCAGCTTAGACCCAGCGGGAGTACTGCAGTTCTTC